These 12 T cell receptor beta chains originate from one sample sequenced in a study of blood T cell repertoires in COVID-19. The method was immunoSEQ multiplex PCR; TCRdb's version includes in-frame clones alone and lacks a portion of them. The sample carries over 80,000 clones, roughly 90% recorded once. Sequencing was performed on peripheral blood. All receptors derive from a man older than 75 with active or convalescent COVID-19.

The genes are TRBV19 and TRBJ1-1, with 9 bases aligning to TRBD1. The CDR3 has 18 amino acids. Germline V gene data show CDR1 as LNHDA and CDR2 as SQIVND (reference sequence). V trimming: 5 bases; J trimming: 3 bases; junction bases outside the gene matches: 16. CDR3 DNA: TGTGCCAGTAGTCCGCCGCCGGGACAGGGAGGATCGGACACTGAAGCTTTCTTT. Translated: CASSPPPGQGGSDTEAFF. Drawing the rest from reference TRBV19 and TRBJ1-1, the complete variable domain is DGGITQSPKYLFRKEGQNVTLSCEQNLNHDAMYWYRQDPGQGLRLIYYSQIVNDFQKGDIAEGYSVSREKKESFPLTVTSAQKNPTAFYLCASSPPPGQGGSDTEAFFGQGTRLTVV.

The gene calls are TRBV10-1 and TRBJ2-1; D not resolved. Per the germline V gene, CDR1 is WNHNN and CDR2 is SYGVQD (reference sequence). CDR3 length: 17 amino acids. V lost 7 bases, J lost 1 base, and 20 bases lay in between. The CDR3 reads CASIPPSRKSSYNEQFF. The CDR3 coding sequence is TGCGCCAGCATCCCCCCGTCGCGGAAGAGTTCCTACAATGAGCAGTTCTTC.

This clone was observed a few times. This chain links TRBV4-2 with TRBJ2-1; 9 nucleotides match TRBD2. Germline CDR1 LGHNA, CDR2 YNFKEQ. The ends lost 0 bases at V and 9 bases at J; junction bases unmatched: 12. The CDR3 totals 17 residues. The CDR3 region is CASSQDFRLAGSGEQFF. As DNA, the CDR3 is TGTGCCAGCAGCCAAGACTTTCGCCTAGCGGGATCCGGTGAGCAGTTCTTC.

This clone was detected once. This sequence joins TRBV5-4 and TRBJ1-4; 8 bases line up with TRBD1. After removal of 4 bases from V and 4 bases from J, the junction contained 6 bases not matched to a gene. Looked up from germline, CDR1 is SGHNT and CDR2 is YYREEE (reference sequence). The CDR3 spans 15 residues. The CDR3 region has the DNA TGTGCCAGCAGCCTACAGGGGGGAATTAATGAAAAACTGTTTTTT. Its protein is CASSLQGGINEKLFF.

This sequence joins TRBV28 and TRBJ2-7; D is perhaps TRBD2 (5 bases). V was pared by 7 bases and J by 2 bases, with 9 bases between. CDR3 length: 12 amino acids. Germline CDR1 and CDR2: MDHEN and SYDVKM. CDR3 sequence (DNA): TGTGCCAGCATAGACGGGGCCTACGAGCAGTACTTC. This gives the protein CASIDGAYEQYF. The full variable domain, with the rest looked up from reference TRBV28 and TRBJ2-7, is DVKVTQSSRYLVKRTGEKVFLECVQDMDHENMFWYRQDPGLGLRLIYFSYDVKMKEKGDIPEGYSVSREKKERFSLILESASTNQTSMYLCASIDGAYEQYFGPGTRLTVT.

The rearrangement links TRBV10-3 to TRBJ1-2; tentatively, D is TRBD1 (5 bases). V lost 6 bases to trimming and J lost 4 bases, with 12 bases between them. The CDR3 contains 13 residues. The V gene's germline CDR1 is ENHRY and CDR2 SYGVKD. The CDR3 sequence is CAISNWGGYGYTF. The CDR3, as DNA: TGTGCCATCAGCAACTGGGGGGGCTATGGCTACACCTTC.

The V call is TRBV5-8, the J call TRBJ1-2, with no clear D. Germline CDR1 reads SGHTS; CDR2 reads YDEGEE. With 3 bases removed from V and 8 bases from J, the gap between germline ends came to 20 bases. This CDR3 is built from 15 residues. The CDR3 nucleotides are TGTGCCAGCAGCTCCCTGGACCGGGGAGAGGAGGGCTACACCTTC. Protein product: CASSSLDRGEEGYTF.

CDR3 coding DNA: TGTGCCAGCAGGCCCGGGACAGGGGACTTCCACGAGCAGTACTTC. Amino acid sequence: CASRPGTGDFHEQYF. This chain links TRBV7-9 with TRBJ2-7; 10 bases are shared with TRBD1. This CDR3 region has 15 residues. The germline V gene encodes CDR1 SEHNR and CDR2 FQNEAQ (reference sequence). After removal of 6 bases from V and 5 bases from J, the junction contained 10 bases not matched to a gene.

J is TRBJ2-5 and V is TRBV2; D unclear. The V gene lost 8 bases and the J gene lost 2 bases, with 3 bases spanning the gap. Germline CDR1 reads SNHLY; CDR2 reads FYNNEI. The CDR3 sequence is 10 residues long. The CDR3 is CASLQETQYF. CDR3 DNA: TGTGCCAGCCTACAAGAGACCCAGTACTTC. The full variable domain, completed using reference TRBV2 and TRBJ2-5, is EPEVTQTPSHQVTQMGQEVILRCVPISNHLYFYWYRQILGQKVEFLVSFYNNEISEKSEIFDDQFSVERPDGSNFTLKIRSTKLEDSAMYFCASLQETQYFGPGTRLLVL.

The chain combines TRBV3-1 (or the pseudogene TRBV3-2) with TRBJ1-2, with D perhaps TRBD1 (6 bases). V shed 4 bases and J shed 3 bases, with 12 bases lying between them. Germline V CDR1 and CDR2: LGHDT, YNNKEL (reference sequence). The CDR3 is 14 amino acids. The CDR3 loop reads CASSPGQTYYGYTF. The CDR3 bases are TGTGCCAGCAGCCCCGGACAGACTTACTATGGCTACACCTTC.

The chain has TRBV18 and TRBJ2-5; D remains unclear. Germline CDR1 KGHSH, CDR2 LQKENI. Trimming removed 6 bases at V and 4 bases at J, with 27 bases between. CDR3 length equals 18 residues. CDR3 nucleotide sequence: TGTGCCAGCTCGCTCCTTGAGACTCTGGCTGAGGTAGCAGAGACCCAGTACTTC. Translation gives CASSLLETLAEVAETQYF.

The chain couples TRBV28 to TRBJ1-2; D unresolved. Trimming stripped 1 base from V and 9 bases from J, with 12 bases between. CDR1 MDHEN and CDR2 SYDVKM come from the germline V gene. This CDR3 spans 13 amino acids. As DNA, the CDR3 is TGTGCCAGCAGTTTATCCGAGGTCGCGAGCTACACCTTC. Translated, it gives CASSLSEVASYTF.